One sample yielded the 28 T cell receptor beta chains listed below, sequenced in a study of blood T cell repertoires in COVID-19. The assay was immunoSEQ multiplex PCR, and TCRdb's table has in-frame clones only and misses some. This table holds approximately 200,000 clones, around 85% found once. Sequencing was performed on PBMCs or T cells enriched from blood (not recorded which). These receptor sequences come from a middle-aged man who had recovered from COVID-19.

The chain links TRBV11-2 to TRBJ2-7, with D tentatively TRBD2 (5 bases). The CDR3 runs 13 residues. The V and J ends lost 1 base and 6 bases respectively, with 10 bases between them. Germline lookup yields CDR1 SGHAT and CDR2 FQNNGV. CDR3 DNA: TGTGCCAGCAGCTTAGTTCTTGGGAGCGAGCAGTACTTC. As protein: CASSLVLGSEQYF.

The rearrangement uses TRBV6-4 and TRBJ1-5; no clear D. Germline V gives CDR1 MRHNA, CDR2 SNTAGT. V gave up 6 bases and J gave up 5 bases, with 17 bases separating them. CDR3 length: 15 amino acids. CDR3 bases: TGTGCCAGCAGCATAAGAGGCCAGAAGTATCAGCCCCAGCATTTT. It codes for CASSIRGQKYQPQHF.

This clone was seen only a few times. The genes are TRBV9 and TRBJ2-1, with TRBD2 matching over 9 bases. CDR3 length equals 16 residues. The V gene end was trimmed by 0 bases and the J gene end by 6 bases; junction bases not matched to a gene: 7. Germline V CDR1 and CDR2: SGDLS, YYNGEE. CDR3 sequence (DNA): TGTGCCAGCAGCGTAGCCCTAGCGGGACATCTCAATGAGCAGTTCTTC. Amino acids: CASSVALAGHLNEQFF.

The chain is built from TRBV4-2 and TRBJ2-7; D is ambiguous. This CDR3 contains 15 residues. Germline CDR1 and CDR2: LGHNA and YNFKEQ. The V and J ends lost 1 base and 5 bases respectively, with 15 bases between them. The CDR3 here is CASSQGGGIGDEQYF. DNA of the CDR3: TGTGCCAGCAGCCAAGGCGGCGGAATAGGAGACGAGCAGTACTTC.

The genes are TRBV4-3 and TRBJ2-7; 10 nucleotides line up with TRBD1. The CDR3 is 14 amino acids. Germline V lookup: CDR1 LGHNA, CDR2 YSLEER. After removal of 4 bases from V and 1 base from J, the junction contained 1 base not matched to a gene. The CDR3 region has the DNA TGCGCCAGCAGCCCGGGACAGGGGTCCTACGAGCAGTACTTC. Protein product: CASSPGQGSYEQYF.

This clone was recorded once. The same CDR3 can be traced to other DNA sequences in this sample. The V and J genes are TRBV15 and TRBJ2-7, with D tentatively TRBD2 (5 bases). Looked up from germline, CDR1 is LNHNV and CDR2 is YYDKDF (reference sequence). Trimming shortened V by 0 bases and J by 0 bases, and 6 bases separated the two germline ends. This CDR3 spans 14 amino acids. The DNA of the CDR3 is TGTGCCACCAGCAGAGATCGGGGCTCCTACGAGCAGTACTTC. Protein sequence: CATSRDRGSYEQYF.

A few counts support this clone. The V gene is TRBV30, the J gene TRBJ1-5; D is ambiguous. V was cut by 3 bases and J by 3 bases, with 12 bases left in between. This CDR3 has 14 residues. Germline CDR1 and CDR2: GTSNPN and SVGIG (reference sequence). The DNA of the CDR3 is TGTGCCTGGAGACCCCTAGGTGTCAATCAGCCCCAGCATTTT. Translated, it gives CAWRPLGVNQPQHF.

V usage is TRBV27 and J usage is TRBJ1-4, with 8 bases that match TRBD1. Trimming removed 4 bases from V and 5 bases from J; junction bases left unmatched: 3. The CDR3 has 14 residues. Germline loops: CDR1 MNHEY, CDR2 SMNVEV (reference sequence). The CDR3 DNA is TGTGCCAGCAGTTCGTGGGACAGGAATGAAAAACTGTTTTTT. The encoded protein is CASSSWDRNEKLFF.

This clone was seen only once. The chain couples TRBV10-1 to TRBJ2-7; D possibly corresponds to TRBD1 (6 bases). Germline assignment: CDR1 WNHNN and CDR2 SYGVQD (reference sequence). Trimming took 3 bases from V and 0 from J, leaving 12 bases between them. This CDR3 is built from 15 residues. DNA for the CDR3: TGCGCCAGCAGTGAAGCAGGGGCCAGCTCCTACGAGCAGTACTTC. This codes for CASSEAGASSYEQYF.

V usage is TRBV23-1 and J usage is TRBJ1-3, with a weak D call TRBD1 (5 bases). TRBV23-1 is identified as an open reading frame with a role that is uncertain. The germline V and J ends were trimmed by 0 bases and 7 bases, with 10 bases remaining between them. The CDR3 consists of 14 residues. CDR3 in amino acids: CASSQSWTSNTIYF. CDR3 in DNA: TGCGCCAGCAGTCAATCTTGGACATCGAACACCATATATTTT.

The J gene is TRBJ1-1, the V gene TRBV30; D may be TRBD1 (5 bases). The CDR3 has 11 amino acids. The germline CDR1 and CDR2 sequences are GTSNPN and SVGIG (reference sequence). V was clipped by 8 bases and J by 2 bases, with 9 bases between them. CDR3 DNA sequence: TGTGCCAAAGGGGAAAACACTGAAGCTTTCTTT. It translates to CAKGENTEAFF.

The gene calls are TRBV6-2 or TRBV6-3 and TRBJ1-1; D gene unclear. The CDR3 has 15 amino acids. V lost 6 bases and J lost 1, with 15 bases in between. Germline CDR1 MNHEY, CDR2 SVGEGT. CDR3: CASSRPIAGNTEAFF. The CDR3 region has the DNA TGTGCCAGCAGCCGACCGATAGCGGGGAACACTGAAGCTTTCTTT.

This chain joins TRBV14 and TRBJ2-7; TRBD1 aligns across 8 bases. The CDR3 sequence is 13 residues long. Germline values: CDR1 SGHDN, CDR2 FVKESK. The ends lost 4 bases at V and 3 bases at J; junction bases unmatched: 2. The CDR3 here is CASSPTGVYEQYF. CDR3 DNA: TGTGCCAGCAGCCCGACAGGGGTCTACGAGCAGTACTTC.

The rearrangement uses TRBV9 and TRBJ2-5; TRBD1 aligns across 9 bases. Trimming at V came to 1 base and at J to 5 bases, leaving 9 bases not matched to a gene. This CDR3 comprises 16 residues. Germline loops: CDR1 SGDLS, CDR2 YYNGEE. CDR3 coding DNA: TGTGCCAGCAGCGTAAATCATGGGACAGGGACGGAGACCCAGTACTTC. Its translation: CASSVNHGTGTETQYF.

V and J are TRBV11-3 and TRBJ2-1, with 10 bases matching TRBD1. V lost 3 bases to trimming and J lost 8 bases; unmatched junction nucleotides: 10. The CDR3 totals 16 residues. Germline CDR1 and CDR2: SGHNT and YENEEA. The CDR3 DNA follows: TGTGCCAGCAGCTTCAAACCGGGACAGGGGTGGTATGAGCAGTTCTTC. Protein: CASSFKPGQGWYEQFF.

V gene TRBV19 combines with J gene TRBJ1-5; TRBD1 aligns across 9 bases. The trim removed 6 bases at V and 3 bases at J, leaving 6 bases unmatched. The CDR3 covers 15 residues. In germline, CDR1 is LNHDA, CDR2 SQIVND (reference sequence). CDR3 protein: CASSPQGAVNQPQHF. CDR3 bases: TGTGCCAGTAGCCCACAGGGGGCGGTCAATCAGCCCCAGCATTTT.

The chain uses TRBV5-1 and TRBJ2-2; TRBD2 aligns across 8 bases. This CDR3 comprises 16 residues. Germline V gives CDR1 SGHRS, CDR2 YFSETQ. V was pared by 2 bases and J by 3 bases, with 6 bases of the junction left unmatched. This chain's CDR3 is CASSFSIAGHTGELFF. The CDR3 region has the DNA TGCGCCAGCAGCTTCTCTATAGCGGGACACACCGGGGAGCTGTTTTTT. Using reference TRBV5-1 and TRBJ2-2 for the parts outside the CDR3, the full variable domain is KAGVTQTPRYLIKTRGQQVTLSCSPISGHRSVSWYQQTPGQGLQFLFEYFSETQRNKGNFPGRFSGRQFSNSRSEMNVSTLELGDSALYLCASSFSIAGHTGELFFGEGSRLTVL.

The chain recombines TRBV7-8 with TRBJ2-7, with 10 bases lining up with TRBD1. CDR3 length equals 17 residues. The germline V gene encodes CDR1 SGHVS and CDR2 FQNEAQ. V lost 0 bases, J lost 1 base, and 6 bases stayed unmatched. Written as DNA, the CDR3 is TGTGCCAGCAGCTTAGCGAACCCGGGACAGGGGTCCTACGAGCAGTACTTC. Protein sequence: CASSLANPGQGSYEQYF. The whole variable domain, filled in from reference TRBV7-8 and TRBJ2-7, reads GAGVSQSPRYKVAKRGQDVALRCDPISGHVSLFWYQQALGQGPEFLTYFQNEAQLDKSGLPSDRFFAERPEGSVSTLKIQRTQQEDSAVYLCASSLANPGQGSYEQYFGPGTRLTVT.

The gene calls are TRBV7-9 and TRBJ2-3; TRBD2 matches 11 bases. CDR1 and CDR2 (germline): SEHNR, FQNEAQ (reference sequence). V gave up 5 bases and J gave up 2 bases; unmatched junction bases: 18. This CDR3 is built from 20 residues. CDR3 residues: CASSKSFPISGRAPTDTQYF. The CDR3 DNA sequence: TGTGCCAGCAGCAAGAGCTTTCCTATTAGCGGGAGGGCCCCCACAGATACGCAGTATTTT.

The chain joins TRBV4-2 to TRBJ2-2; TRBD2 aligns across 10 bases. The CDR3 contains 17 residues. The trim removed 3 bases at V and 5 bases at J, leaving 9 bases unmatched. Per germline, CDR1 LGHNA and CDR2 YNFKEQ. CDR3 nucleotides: TGTGCCAGCAGCCATTCCCCGGGACTAGCGTCGACCGGGGAGCTGTTTTTT. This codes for CASSHSPGLASTGELFF.

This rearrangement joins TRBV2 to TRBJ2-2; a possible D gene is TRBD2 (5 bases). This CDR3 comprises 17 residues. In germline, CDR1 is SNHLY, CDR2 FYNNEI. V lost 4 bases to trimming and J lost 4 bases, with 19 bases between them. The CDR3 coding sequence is TGTGCCAGCAGTGGGCCTTTAGAGGGAGAACGCACCGGGGAGCTGTTTTTT. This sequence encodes CASSGPLEGERTGELFF.

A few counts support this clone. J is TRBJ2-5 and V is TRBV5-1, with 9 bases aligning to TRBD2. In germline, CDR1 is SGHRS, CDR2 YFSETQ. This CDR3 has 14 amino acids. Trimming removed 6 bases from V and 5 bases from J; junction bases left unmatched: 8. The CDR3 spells CASTAAGGRETQYF. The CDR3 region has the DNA TGCGCCAGCACCGCGGCGGGGGGGCGGGAGACCCAGTACTTC.

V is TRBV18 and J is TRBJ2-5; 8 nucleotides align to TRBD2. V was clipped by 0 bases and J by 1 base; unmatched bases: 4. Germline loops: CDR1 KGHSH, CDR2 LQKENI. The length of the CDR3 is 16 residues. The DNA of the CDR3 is TGTGCCAGCTCACCACCTAATAGCGGGATCCAAGAGACCCAGTACTTC. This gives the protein CASSPPNSGIQETQYF.

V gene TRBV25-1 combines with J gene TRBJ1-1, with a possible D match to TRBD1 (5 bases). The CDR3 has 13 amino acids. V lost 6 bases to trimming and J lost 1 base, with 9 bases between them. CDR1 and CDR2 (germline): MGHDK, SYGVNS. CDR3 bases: TGTGCCAGCAGCGACAGCTCGAACACTGAAGCTTTCTTT. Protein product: CASSDSSNTEAFF. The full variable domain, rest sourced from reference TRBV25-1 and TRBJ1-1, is EADIYQTPRYLVIGTGKKITLECSQTMGHDKMYWYQQDPGMELHLIHYSYGVNSTEKGDLSSESTVSRIRTEHFPLTLESARPSHTSQYLCASSDSSNTEAFFGQGTRLTVV.

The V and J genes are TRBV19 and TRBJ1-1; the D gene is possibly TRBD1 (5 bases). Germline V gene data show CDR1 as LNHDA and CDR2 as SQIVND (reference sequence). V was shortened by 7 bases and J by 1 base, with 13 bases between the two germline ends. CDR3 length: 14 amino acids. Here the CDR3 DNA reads TGTGCCAGTACTGTGGGGCGATCGAACACTGAAGCTTTCTTT. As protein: CASTVGRSNTEAFF. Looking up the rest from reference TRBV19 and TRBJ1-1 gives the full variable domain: DGGITQSPKYLFRKEGQNVTLSCEQNLNHDAMYWYRQDPGQGLRLIYYSQIVNDFQKGDIAEGYSVSREKKESFPLTVTSAQKNPTAFYLCASTVGRSNTEAFFGQGTRLTVV.

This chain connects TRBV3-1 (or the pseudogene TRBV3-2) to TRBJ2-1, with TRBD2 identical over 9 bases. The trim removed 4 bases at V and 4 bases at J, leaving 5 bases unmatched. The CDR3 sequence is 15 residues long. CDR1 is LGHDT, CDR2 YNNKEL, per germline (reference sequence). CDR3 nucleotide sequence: TGTGCCAGCAGCCTGCGGGAGGGCCAATACAATGAGCAGTTCTTC. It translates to CASSLREGQYNEQFF.

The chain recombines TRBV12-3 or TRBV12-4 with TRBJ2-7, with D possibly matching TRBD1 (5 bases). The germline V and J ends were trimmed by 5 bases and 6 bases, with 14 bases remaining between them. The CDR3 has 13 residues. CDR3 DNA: TGTGCCAGCAGTCCATTAAGAGACAGCGAGCAGTACTTC. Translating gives CASSPLRDSEQYF.

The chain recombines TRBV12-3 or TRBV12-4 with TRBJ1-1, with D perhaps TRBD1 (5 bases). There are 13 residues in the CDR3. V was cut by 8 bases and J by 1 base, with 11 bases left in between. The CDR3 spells CASGGGTNTEAFF. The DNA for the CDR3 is TGTGCCAGCGGGGGGGGGACGAACACTGAAGCTTTCTTT.